The 2 T cell receptor beta chains presented below share a single source sample, sequenced in a study of a mutant IDH1 vaccine in newly diagnosed glioma. Time point meaning: week 47, end of study. All doses held 300 ug of mutant IDH1 20-mer peptide, with topical imiquimod. Sequencing used immunoSEQ multiplex PCR; TCRdb keeps in-frame clones, though not all of them. The data contain some 87,000 clones, approximately 78% of them singletons. These receptors are not linked to any known antigen. The specimen comprised PBMCs, sampled from a glioma patient whose treatment included an IDH1 peptide vaccine. These receptors came from a man in his forties with glioma.

The gene calls are TRBV6-6 and TRBJ1-1, with D maybe TRBD1 (6 bases). Germline V CDR1 and CDR2: MNHNY, SVGAGI (reference sequence). The CDR3 has 13 residues. V dropped 11 bases and J dropped 4 bases, with 17 bases sitting between them. In DNA, the CDR3 is TGTGCCCTAAGCAGGGGAGGGAGCACTGAAGCTTTCTTT. Its protein product is CALSRGGSTEAFF.

V usage is TRBV6-6 and J usage is TRBJ1-1; D is undetermined. CDR1 and CDR2 from the germline V gene are MNHNY and SVGAGI (reference sequence). V lost 6 bases to trimming and J lost 0 bases, with 11 bases between them. The CDR3 runs 14 residues. For the CDR3, the DNA is TGTGCCAGCAGCCCCATCGGAGTGAACACTGAAGCTTTCTTT. It translates to CASSPIGVNTEAFF.